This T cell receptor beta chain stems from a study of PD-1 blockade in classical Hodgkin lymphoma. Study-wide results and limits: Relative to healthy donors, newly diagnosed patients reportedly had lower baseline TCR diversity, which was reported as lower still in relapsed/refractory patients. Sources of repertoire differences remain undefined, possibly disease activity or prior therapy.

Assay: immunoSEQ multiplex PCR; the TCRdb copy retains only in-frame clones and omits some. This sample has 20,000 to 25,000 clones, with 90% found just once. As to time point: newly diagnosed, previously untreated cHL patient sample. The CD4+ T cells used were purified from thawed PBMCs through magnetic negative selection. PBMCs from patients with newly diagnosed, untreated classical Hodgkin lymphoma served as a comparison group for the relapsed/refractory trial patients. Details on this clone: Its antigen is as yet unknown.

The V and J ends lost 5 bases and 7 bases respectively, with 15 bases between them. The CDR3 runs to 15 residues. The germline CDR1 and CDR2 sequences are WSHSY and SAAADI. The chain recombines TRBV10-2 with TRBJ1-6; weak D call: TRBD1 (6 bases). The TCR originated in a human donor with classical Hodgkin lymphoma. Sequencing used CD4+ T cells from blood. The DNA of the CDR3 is TGCGCCAGCAGTAAGGACAGTTTTTTGAATTCACCCCTCCACTTT. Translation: CASSKDSFLNSPLHF.